The 23 T cell receptor beta chains given below trace back to one sample, sequenced in a study of Graves' ophthalmopathy and Graves' hyperthyroidism. From RNA, the CDR3 regions of TCR beta chains were amplified and sequenced. HTBI primers were employed in first-round RT-PCR, then a second-round multiplex PCR followed. MiXCR, run by TCRdb on the multiplex PCR reads, gives a single entry per CDR3 protein. The table records just over 600,000 distinct CDR3 sequences, about 24% of them present only once. The specimen was peripheral blood. The source is a woman under 30 with stable Graves' hyperthyroidism. Some clones in this sample may be carry-over from other donors' samples.

The chain carries TRBV12-3 or TRBV12-4 and TRBJ1-3, with 7 bases matching TRBD1. V lost 6 bases and J lost 7; bases outside the gene matches: 3. The CDR3 length is 12 residues. The CDR3, as DNA: TGTGCCAGCAGGCTGGACAGGAACACCATATATTTT. It encodes CASRLDRNTIYF.

In its sample, this clonotype was seen many times. This chain uses TRBV12-3 or TRBV12-4 with TRBJ1-2, with TRBD1 matching over 7 bases. The CDR3 totals 13 residues. After removal of 3 bases from V and 6 bases from J, the junction contained 4 bases not matched to a gene. CDR3 nucleotides: TGTGCCAGCAGTTTCCCGACAGGGAATGGCTACACCTTC. Amino acid sequence: CASSFPTGNGYTF.

V usage is TRBV27 and J usage is TRBJ1-5; maybe TRBD1 (5 bases). Germline V lookup: CDR1 MNHEY, CDR2 SMNVEV (reference sequence). Deletions cut 5 bases from V and 6 bases from J, with 14 bases between. There are 14 residues in the CDR3. This CDR3 reads CASSRDRRGQPQHF. In DNA form, the CDR3 reads TGTGCCAGCAGTCGAGACAGAAGAGGTCAGCCCCAGCATTTT.

This clonotype was found many times. The CDR3 DNA reads as TGTGCCAGCAGCTTACGTTTGGCAGAAACAGTAGGAGAGACCCAGTACTTC. This translates into CASSLRLAETVGETQYF. V is TRBV5-6 and J is TRBJ2-5, with D unclear. V lost 2 bases, J lost 4 bases, and 21 bases lay in between. Germline values: CDR1 SGHDT, CDR2 YYEEEE. The CDR3 is made up of 17 amino acids.

The table lists this clonotype with many counts. The genes are TRBV12-3 or TRBV12-4 and TRBJ2-5, with 13 bases lining up with TRBD2. The J segment lost 5 bases and the V segment lost 8 bases, leaving 5 bases of the junction unmatched. This CDR3 spans 14 amino acids. The CDR3 DNA reads TGTGCCAGCGGACTAGCGGGAGCGGTGGAGACCCAGTACTTC. It is translated as CASGLAGAVETQYF.

This clonotype turned up a few times. The V call is TRBV14, the J call TRBJ1-3; no clear D. Trimming left V 1 base short and J 5 bases short, with 6 bases between. Germline loops: CDR1 SGHDN, CDR2 FVKESK. CDR3 length: 13 amino acids. The CDR3 nucleotides read TGTGCCAGCAGCCAAGTCCAGAGAAACACCATATATTTT. Translated, it gives CASSQVQRNTIYF.

This clonotype has just a few counts. V usage is TRBV6-1 and J usage is TRBJ2-7, with D unresolved. This CDR3 contains 13 residues. Germline CDR1 is MNHNS and CDR2 is SASEGT. Trimming shortened V by 7 bases and J by 6 bases, and 16 bases separated the two germline ends. Here the CDR3 reads CASTLEVFGEQYF. CDR3 DNA: TGTGCCAGCACCCTAGAAGTATTCGGCGAGCAGTACTTC.

A few counts support this clonotype. The CDR3 nucleotides read TGCGCCAGCAGCCAAGAAGGGTTTAGCAATCAGCCCCAGCATTTT. Encoded protein: CASSQEGFSNQPQHF. The rearrangement joins TRBV4-1 to TRBJ1-5; no reliable D call. V was trimmed by 0 bases and J by 0 bases, leaving 6 bases between them. The germline gives CDR1 MGHRA, CDR2 YSYEKL. The CDR3 extends over 15 amino acids.

At least ten counts were recorded for this clonotype. The CDR3 bases are TGCAGTGCTAGTCCCGGCTACATCTACGAGCAGTACTTC. Amino acids: CSASPGYIYEQYF. The chain joins TRBV20-1 to TRBJ2-7, with unresolved D. V was shortened by 3 bases and J by 3 bases, with 12 bases between the two germline ends. The CDR3 covers 13 residues. Germline V gene lookup returns CDR1 DFQATT and CDR2 SNEGSKA (reference sequence).

Remarks on this clonotype: This may be a read error: a much more frequent sequence differs by one nucleotide. This chain connects TRBV12-3 or TRBV12-4 to TRBJ1-5; TRBD1 might be the D (5 bases). The CDR3 runs to 16 residues. The ends were cut back, 8 bases at V and 1 base at J, with 18 bases in the middle. CDR3 sequence reads: CASAPEEGRSNQPQHF. The CDR3 region has the DNA TGTGCCAGCGCCCCCGAAGAGGGGAGAAGCAATCAGCCCCAGCATTTT.

This clonotype occurred many times. The chain has TRBV11-2 and TRBJ2-7, with 7 bases matching TRBD1. Germline V lookup: CDR1 SGHAT, CDR2 FQNNGV. The CDR3 sequence is 15 residues long. V was clipped by 3 bases and J by 2 bases; unmatched bases: 7. The CDR3 reads CASSFERQGTYEQYF. The DNA for the CDR3 is TGTGCCAGCAGCTTTGAGAGACAGGGAACCTACGAGCAGTACTTC.

At least ten counts were recorded for this clonotype. The rearrangement links TRBV2 to TRBJ1-1; perhaps TRBD1 as D (5 bases). In germline, CDR1 is SNHLY, CDR2 FYNNEI. This CDR3 is built from 13 residues. The V and J ends lost 3 bases and 7 bases respectively, with 12 bases between them. The DNA of the CDR3 is TGTGCCAGCAGTGATTTCCGGGACGTTGAAGCTTTCTTT. Translating it yields CASSDFRDVEAFF.

The chain couples TRBV12-3 or TRBV12-4 to TRBJ1-5, with D possibly TRBD1 on 5 matching bases. CDR3 length: 18 amino acids. Trimming pared 6 bases from V and 0 bases from J, leaving 21 bases between. CDR3 amino acids: CASRPGTGLTYSNQPQHF. The CDR3 DNA sequence: TGTGCCAGCAGACCGGGGACGGGATTAACTTATAGCAATCAGCCCCAGCATTTT.

In its sample, this clonotype was seen many times. The J gene is TRBJ1-1, the V gene TRBV6-5; D is unresolved. Per the germline V gene, CDR1 is MNHEY and CDR2 is SVGAGI. With 3 bases removed from V and 1 base from J, the gap between germline ends came to 3 bases. The CDR3 spans 12 residues. CDR3 sequence (DNA): TGTGCCAGCAGTTATTCGAACACTGAAGCTTTCTTT. As protein: CASSYSNTEAFF.

The chain couples TRBV12-3 or TRBV12-4 to TRBJ2-5; TRBD1 agrees at 9 bases. The CDR3 extends over 15 amino acids. The J segment lost 5 bases and the V segment lost 6 bases, leaving 10 bases of the junction unmatched. The CDR3 DNA is TGTGCCAGCAGCCCCCGGACAGGGGACAGCGAGACCCAGTACTTC. Translation gives CASSPRTGDSETQYF.

As regards this clonotype: One base away lies a much larger clone, so this may be a sequencing read error. CDR3 DNA: TGTGCCAGCAGTTTTATGGCGGGGAGTCAGGGTTCCTACGAGGAGTACTTC. This sequence encodes CASSFMAGSQGSYEEYF. The gene calls are TRBV12-3 or TRBV12-4 and TRBJ2-7, with D tentatively TRBD2 (6 bases). The CDR3 loop spans 17 amino acids.

Many counts were recorded for this clonotype. J is TRBJ1-2 and V is TRBV27; D may be TRBD1 (5 bases). CDR1 is MNHEY and CDR2 is SMNVEV in the germline V gene (reference sequence). This CDR3 has 15 amino acids. Between the trimmed V and J ends, which lost 5 bases and 0 bases, there was a span of 13 bases. The CDR3 DNA reads as TGTGCCAGCAGTCGGCAGGGATCTACTAACTATGGCTACACCTTC. Amino acid sequence: CASSRQGSTNYGYTF.

This clonotype was counted at least ten times. The V gene is TRBV19, the J gene TRBJ2-2; no definite D call. CDR1 is LNHDA and CDR2 is SQIVND in the germline V gene (reference sequence). The CDR3 runs to 13 residues. V was pared by 5 bases and J by 6 bases, with 10 bases between. For the CDR3, the DNA is TGTGCCAGTAGTTACCAGAAAGCCGGGGAGCTGTTTTTT. As protein: CASSYQKAGELFF.

This chain connects TRBV19 to TRBJ1-1; unclear D gene. The V gene's germline CDR1 is LNHDA and CDR2 SQIVND (reference sequence). The ends were cut back, 3 bases at V and 1 base at J, with 6 bases in the middle. The length of the CDR3 is 13 residues. The CDR3 sequence: CASSIYENTEAFF. The CDR3 DNA reads TGTGCCAGTAGTATCTACGAGAACACTGAAGCTTTCTTT. Looking up the rest from reference TRBV19 and TRBJ1-1 gives the full variable domain: DGGITQSPKYLFRKEGQNVTLSCEQNLNHDAMYWYRQDPGQGLRLIYYSQIVNDFQKGDIAEGYSVSREKKESFPLTVTSAQKNPTAFYLCASSIYENTEAFFGQGTRLTVV.

The chain carries TRBV28 and TRBJ1-5, with D perhaps matching TRBD1 (6 bases). The CDR3 sequence is 15 residues long. Germline CDR1 MDHEN, CDR2 SYDVKM. The ends were cut back, 5 bases at V and 0 bases at J, with 11 bases in the middle. CDR3 region: CASSIRGVSNQPQHF. The CDR3 region has the DNA TGTGCCAGCAGTATTAGGGGGGTTAGCAATCAGCCCCAGCATTTT. Using reference TRBV28 and TRBJ1-5 for the parts outside the CDR3, the full variable domain is DVKVTQSSRYLVKRTGEKVFLECVQDMDHENMFWYRQDPGLGLRLIYFSYDVKMKEKGDIPEGYSVSREKKERFSLILESASTNQTSMYLCASSIRGVSNQPQHFGDGTRLSIL.

This clonotype appeared many times. This chain connects TRBV6-1 to TRBJ1-5; 8 nucleotides match TRBD1. J lost 3 bases, V lost 6 bases, and 10 bases had no gene match. Germline assignment: CDR1 MNHNS and CDR2 SASEGT. The CDR3 has 16 amino acids. CDR3 sequence reads: CASSPQGANVNQPQHF. The CDR3 DNA follows: TGTGCCAGCAGCCCGCAGGGGGCGAACGTCAATCAGCCCCAGCATTTT.

In its sample, this clonotype was seen many times. The V and J genes are TRBV30 and TRBJ2-7; possible D gene TRBD2, 7 bases. The CDR3 is made up of 13 amino acids. Germline lookup yields CDR1 GTSNPN and CDR2 SVGIG (reference sequence). V lost 2 bases and J 3 bases, leaving 11 bases between the germline ends. Here the CDR3 DNA reads TGTGCCTGGAGTAGGGGGGGGGACTACGAGCAGTACTTC. Translating it yields CAWSRGGDYEQYF.

The gene calls are TRBV6-1 and TRBJ1-1; TRBD1 might be the D (5 bases). The germline V gene encodes CDR1 MNHNS and CDR2 SASEGT. The CDR3 has 14 residues. Trimming took 6 bases from V and 1 from J, leaving 12 bases between them. CDR3 loop: CASRPPGGNTEAFF. The CDR3 DNA sequence: TGTGCCAGCAGACCCCCGGGGGGGAACACTGAAGCTTTCTTT.